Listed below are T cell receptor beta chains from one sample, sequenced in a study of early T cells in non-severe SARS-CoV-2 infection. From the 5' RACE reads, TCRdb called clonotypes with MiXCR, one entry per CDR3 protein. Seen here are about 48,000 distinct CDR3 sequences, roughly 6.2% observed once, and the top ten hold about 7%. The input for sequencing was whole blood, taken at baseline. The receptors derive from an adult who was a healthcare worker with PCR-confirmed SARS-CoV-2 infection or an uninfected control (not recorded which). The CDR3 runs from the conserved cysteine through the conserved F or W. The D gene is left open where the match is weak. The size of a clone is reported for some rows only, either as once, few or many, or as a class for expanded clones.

DNA: TGCAGCGGCTACAGGGGGTTGGAGACCCAGTACTTC
CDR3: CSGYRGLETQYF
D: TRBD1
size: many
J: TRBJ2-5
V: TRBV29-1

DNA: TGTGCCAGCAGCCAACGGGCGGGGGAGCAGTACTTC
CDR3: CASSQRAGEQYF
D: .
size: few
J: TRBJ2-7
V: TRBV3-1

DNA: TGCAGCGTTCTAATCCCGGCCACAGGAGGCGGTGAGCAGTTCTTC
CDR3: CSVLIPATGGGEQFF
D: .
size: many
J: TRBJ2-1
V: TRBV29-1

DNA: TGTGCCAGCTCACGGACTAGCGGGAGTTATGGGACGCAGTATTTT
CDR3: CASSRTSGSYGTQYF
D: TRBD2
size: few
J: TRBJ2-3
V: TRBV18

DNA: TGTGCCAGCAGCTTTACTAGCGTCTCCTACAATGAGCAGTTCTTC
CDR3: CASSFTSVSYNEQFF
D: TRBD2
size: few
J: TRBJ2-1
V: TRBV12-3/TRBV12-4

DNA: TGCAGTGCTGGACTAGGCACAGATACGCAGTATTTT
CDR3: CSAGLGTDTQYF
D: TRBD2
size: .
J: TRBJ2-3
V: TRBV20-1

DNA: TGTGCCAGCAGTGTCCTGGGAGGATTAAGGGCCTACGAGCAGTACTTC
CDR3: CASSVLGGLRAYEQYF
D: .
size: few
J: TRBJ2-7
V: TRBV12-3/TRBV12-4

DNA: TGTGCCATCAGTAAAAGGGACGGCCCGGAGCAGTTCTTC
CDR3: CAISKRDGPEQFF
D: .
size: many
J: TRBJ2-1
V: TRBV10-3

DNA: TGTGCCAGCAGCTTAGGGGGACAGGGGCCCAATGAGCAGTTCTTC
CDR3: CASSLGGQGPNEQFF
D: TRBD1
size: many
J: TRBJ2-1
V: TRBV7-6

DNA: TGTGCCAGTTCGCATCAAGGCTCCTACGAGCAGTACTTC
CDR3: CASSHQGSYEQYF
D: .
size: few
J: TRBJ2-7
V: TRBV12-3/TRBV12-4